A single sample is the source of the 10 T cell receptor beta chains below, sequenced in a study of blood T cell repertoires in COVID-19. The repertoire was sequenced with immunoSEQ multiplex PCR; TCRdb's copy has only in-frame clones and lacks some. The profile shows about 120,000 clones, approximately 86% of them singletons. The sequencing sample was made of peripheral blood. These receptors all come from a human donor in a cohort sampled during active COVID-19.

The gene calls are TRBV27 and TRBJ2-5; possible D gene TRBD1, 5 bases. Trimming removed 5 bases at V and 0 bases at J, with 13 bases between. Germline-derived CDR1 and CDR2 are MNHEY and SMNVEV (reference sequence). The CDR3 contains 15 residues. CDR3 DNA: TGTGCCAGCAGTCCCCGACAGAGGTACCAAGAGACCCAGTACTTC. Protein: CASSPRQRYQETQYF.

This rearrangement joins TRBV28 to TRBJ2-4, with TRBD2 as a possible D gene (5 bases). The germline V and J ends were trimmed by 7 bases and 1 base, with 11 bases remaining between them. The CDR3 runs 14 residues. Germline CDR1 reads MDHEN; CDR2 reads SYDVKM. CDR3 protein: CASTPGGAKNIQYF. In DNA, the CDR3 is TGTGCCAGCACCCCCGGCGGGGCCAAAAACATTCAGTACTTC.

The chain combines TRBV6-5 with TRBJ1-3; the D gene is possibly TRBD1 (5 bases). The CDR3 has 15 amino acids. The V gene lost 2 bases and the J gene lost 0 bases, with 8 bases spanning the gap. CDR1 and CDR2 from the germline V gene are MNHEY and SVGAGI. The CDR3 spells CASSYGAFSGNTIYF. The CDR3 DNA sequence: TGTGCCAGCAGTTACGGGGCCTTCTCTGGAAACACCATATATTTT.

The chain is built from TRBV4-2 and TRBJ2-3; 9 bases fit TRBD2. Germline values: CDR1 LGHNA, CDR2 YNFKEQ. The CDR3 totals 17 residues. V was pared by 0 bases and J by 0 bases, with 4 bases of the junction left unmatched. CDR3 protein: CASSQDSLAGSTDTQYF. The CDR3 DNA sequence: TGTGCCAGCAGCCAAGATTCGCTAGCGGGAAGCACAGATACGCAGTATTTT.

This chain joins TRBV19 and TRBJ1-1; D possibly corresponds to TRBD1 (6 bases). This CDR3 has 15 residues. Germline-derived CDR1 and CDR2 are LNHDA and SQIVND (reference sequence). With 5 bases removed from V and 0 bases from J, the gap between germline ends came to 13 bases. The CDR3 bases are TGTGCCAGTAGTTCGGACAGTCTCCTGAACACTGAAGCTTTCTTT. As protein: CASSSDSLLNTEAFF.

This sequence joins TRBV19 and TRBJ2-3; no clear D. The germline gives CDR1 LNHDA, CDR2 SQIVND (reference sequence). The length of the CDR3 is 11 residues. V lost 9 bases, J lost 8 bases, and 12 bases lay in between. CDR3 sequence: CASIRAGTQYF. The CDR3, as DNA: TGTGCCAGCATACGTGCCGGTACGCAGTATTTT.

This clone was seen a single time. CDR3 sequence reads: CAWRQESYEQYF. The CDR3 DNA follows: TGTGCCTGGAGACAGGAAAGCTACGAGCAGTACTTC. This chain connects TRBV30 to TRBJ2-7; possibly TRBD1 for D (5 bases). V was trimmed by 3 bases and J by 3 bases, leaving 9 bases between them. Germline loops: CDR1 GTSNPN, CDR2 SVGIG (reference sequence). The CDR3 sequence is 12 residues long.

CDR3 residues: CASSPPVGGEQYF. CDR3 nucleotide sequence: TGTGCCAGCTCACCACCTGTTGGCGGCGAGCAGTACTTC. The V and J genes are TRBV18 and TRBJ2-7; no firm D call. Germline CDR1 and CDR2: KGHSH and LQKENI. V gave up 0 bases and J gave up 6 bases, with 9 bases separating them. The CDR3 has 13 residues.

The chain is built from TRBV3-1 (or the pseudogene TRBV3-2) and TRBJ1-1; possible D gene TRBD1, 6 bases. Per germline, CDR1 LGHDT and CDR2 YNNKEL (reference sequence). This CDR3 spans 14 amino acids. V was trimmed by 1 base and J by 3 bases, leaving 9 bases between them. For the CDR3, the DNA is TGTGCCAGCAGCCAAGTTTCAGGGGACACTGAAGCTTTCTTT. Its protein product is CASSQVSGDTEAFF.

The gene calls are TRBV19 and TRBJ1-4, with 8 bases fitting TRBD1. CDR1 and CDR2 from the germline V gene are LNHDA and SQIVND (reference sequence). The CDR3 is 16 residues long. J gave up 8 bases and V 4 bases, and 12 bases lay outside the gene matches. DNA for the CDR3: TGTGCCAGTAGTACCTTGGGGACAGGCGGAGGGGAAAAACTGTTTTTT. This encodes CASSTLGTGGGEKLFF.